Below, 5 T cell receptor beta chains from the same sample are listed, as sequenced in a study of T cells in Graves' hyperthyroidism and ophthalmopathy. Researchers amplified the TCR beta CDR3 regions from RNA transcripts. First-round RT-PCR of the TCR CDR3 relied on the HTBI primer set. TCRdb reprocessed the multiplex PCR reads via MiXCR and lists one record per CDR3 protein. Of under 350,000 distinct CDR3 sequences listed, about 14% are singletons. The sample consisted of blood. The receptors originated from a woman aged 25 to 39 with Graves' hyperthyroidism that later progressed to Graves' ophthalmopathy.

V usage is TRBV5-6 and J usage is TRBJ1-2, with D unresolved. The V gene's germline CDR1 is SGHDT and CDR2 YYEEEE. V lost 2 bases to trimming and J lost 4 bases, with 12 bases between them. The CDR3 runs to 14 residues. CDR3 protein: CASSLPSGFYGYTF. Written as DNA, the CDR3 is TGTGCCAGCAGCTTACCCTCAGGATTCTATGGCTACACCTTC.

This clonotype was observed at least ten times. The chain joins TRBV7-3 to TRBJ2-3; 9 bases map to TRBD2. Trimming at V came to 5 bases and at J to 2 bases, leaving 5 bases not matched to a gene. Germline values: CDR1 SGHTA, CDR2 FQGTGA. The CDR3 is made up of 15 amino acids. The chain's CDR3 is CASSLLAGPTDTQYF. As DNA, the CDR3 is TGTGCCAGCAGCCTCCTAGCGGGACCCACAGATACGCAGTATTTT. Complete variable domain (other parts from reference TRBV7-3 and TRBJ2-3): GAGVSQTPSNKVTEKGKYVELRCDPISGHTALYWYRQSLGQGPEFLIYFQGTGAADDSGLPNDRFFAVRPEGSVSTLKIQRTERGDSAVYLCASSLLAGPTDTQYFGPGTRLTVL.

This clonotype was counted only a few times. This chain connects TRBV7-2 to TRBJ2-3, with a weak D call TRBD2 (5 bases). Trimming cost V 5 bases and J 2 bases, with 11 bases left between them. Germline CDR1 SGHTA, CDR2 FQGNSA. CDR3 length: 14 amino acids. The CDR3 sequence is CASSPGVNTDTQYF. The CDR3 bases are TGTGCCAGCAGCCCCGGGGTAAACACAGATACGCAGTATTTT. Drawing the rest from reference TRBV7-2 and TRBJ2-3, the complete variable domain is GAGVSQSPSNKVTEKGKDVELRCDPISGHTALYWYRQSLGQGLEFLIYFQGNSAPDKSGLPSDRFSAERTGGSVSTLTIQRTQQEDSAVYLCASSPGVNTDTQYFGPGTRLTVL.

This clonotype was counted only a few times. This rearrangement joins TRBV19 to TRBJ2-3; D may correspond to TRBD1 or TRBD2 (5 bases each). The germline V gene has CDR1 LNHDA and CDR2 SQIVND (reference sequence). The CDR3 is made up of 12 amino acids. The V end lost 9 bases, the J end lost 1 base, and 8 bases lay between the germline ends. CDR3 loop: CASGDRTDTQYF. The CDR3 DNA sequence: TGTGCCAGCGGGGACCGCACAGATACGCAGTATTTT.

This clonotype was detected only a few times. V is TRBV9 and J is TRBJ1-5; D remains ambiguous. Trimming pared 0 bases from V and 2 bases from J, leaving 12 bases between. The CDR3 has 16 amino acids. Per the germline V gene, CDR1 is SGDLS and CDR2 is YYNGEE. CDR3 protein: CASSVGVARRNQPQHF. CDR3 DNA sequence: TGTGCCAGCAGCGTAGGTGTCGCCAGACGCAATCAGCCCCAGCATTTT.